The clone carrying this T cell receptor (beta chain) has a count of ten or more. Antigen: not known. The data belong to a study of T cells in Graves' hyperthyroidism and ophthalmopathy. At least 3 on the Clinical Activity Score was recorded for ophthalmopathy patients, who also had NOSPECS grade at least 4 and duration under 3 months. Diagnosing involved the use of clinical symptoms, serum thyroxine and TRAb, thyroid ultrasound and orbital computed tomography. Amplification of TCR beta CDR3 regions used RNA as the template. The HTBI set primed first-round TCR CDR3 RT-PCR. Each CDR3 protein is one row after TCRdb ran MiXCR on the multiplex PCR reads. The sample shows around 530,000 distinct CDR3 sequences, 17% of them seen only once. General study points: Patients with ophthalmopathy were separated from those with stable hyperthyroidism by a 13 V-J model.

Germline V CDR1 and CDR2: MDHEN, SYDVKM. CDR3 length: 17 residues. V gave up 0 bases and J gave up 4 bases, with 15 bases separating them. The sequence derives from a woman younger than 35 with Graves' ophthalmopathy. Sequenced sample: blood. The rearrangement links TRBV28 to TRBJ2-2; TRBD2 is a possible D gene (7 bases). The chain's CDR3 is CASSLWGHRTSTGELFF. For the CDR3, the DNA is TGTGCCAGCAGTTTATGGGGACACAGGACTAGCACCGGGGAGCTGTTTTTT.